This T cell receptor (beta chain) stems from a study of control samples from healthy donors and cancer patients. The table came from immunoSEQ multiplex PCR; TCRdb's copy has only in-frame clones and leaves some out. The profile covers over 100,000 clones, with 75% to 95% appearing a single time and 4.4% taken by the ten largest. CDR3 length: 17 amino acids. Looked up from germline, CDR1 is SGDLS and CDR2 is YYNGEE. V was clipped by 4 bases and J by 1 base; unmatched bases: 11. Material for sequencing was blood. The chain has TRBV9 and TRBJ1-2; 9 bases line up with TRBD1. The receptor's source is a human donor in good health. The donor label of this sample is uncertain. The CDR3 loop is CASSPREGTGSNYGYTF. In DNA, the CDR3 is TGTGCCAGCAGCCCCAGGGAGGGGACAGGGAGTAACTATGGCTACACCTTC.